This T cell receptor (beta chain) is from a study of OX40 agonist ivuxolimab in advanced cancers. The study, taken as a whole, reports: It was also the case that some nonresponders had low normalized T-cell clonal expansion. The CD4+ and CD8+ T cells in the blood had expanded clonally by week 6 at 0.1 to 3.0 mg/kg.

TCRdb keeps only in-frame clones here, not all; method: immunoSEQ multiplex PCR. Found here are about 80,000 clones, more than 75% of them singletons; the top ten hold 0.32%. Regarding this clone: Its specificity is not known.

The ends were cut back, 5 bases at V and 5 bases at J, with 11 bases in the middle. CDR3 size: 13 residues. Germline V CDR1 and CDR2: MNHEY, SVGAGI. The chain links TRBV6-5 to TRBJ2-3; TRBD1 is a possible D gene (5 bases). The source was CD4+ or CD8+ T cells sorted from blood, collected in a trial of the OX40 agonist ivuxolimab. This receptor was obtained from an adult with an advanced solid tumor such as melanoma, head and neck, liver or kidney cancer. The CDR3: CASSLTVQDTQYF. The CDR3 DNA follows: TGTGCCAGCAGTCTGACAGTTCAAGATACGCAGTATTTT.